Following are 29 T cell receptor beta chains from one sample sequenced in a study of blood T cell repertoires in COVID-19. The table came from immunoSEQ multiplex PCR; TCRdb's copy has only in-frame clones and leaves some out. The sample shows fewer than 400,000 clones, about 90% of them seen only once. Sequencing used peripheral blood. The receptors were gathered from a young woman with COVID-19, enrolled during active disease.

The chain links TRBV18 to TRBJ2-7; D ambiguous. Deletions cut 3 bases from V and 0 bases from J, with 6 bases between. This CDR3 contains 13 residues. Germline V gene sequence: CDR1 KGHSH, CDR2 LQKENI. The CDR3 bases are TGTGCCAGCTCACCCGAGGACTCCTACGAGCAGTACTTC. Its translation is CASSPEDSYEQYF.

The V call is TRBV27, the J call TRBJ1-1; D may be TRBD1 (6 bases). The CDR3 spans 14 residues. Germline V lookup: CDR1 MNHEY, CDR2 SMNVEV (reference sequence). V was pared by 9 bases and J by 6 bases, with 20 bases between. CDR3 nucleotide sequence: TGTGCCAGTCGACTAACGACAGGTTTTTCTGAAGCTTTCTTT. Protein sequence: CASRLTTGFSEAFF.

The chain links TRBV6-4 to TRBJ2-1; TRBD2 agrees at 12 bases. CDR3 size: 14 residues. The V gene's germline CDR1 is MRHNA and CDR2 SNTAGT. V trimming: 6 bases; J trimming: 9 bases; junction bases outside the gene matches: 6. CDR3: CASSELAGGVEQFF. As DNA, the CDR3 is TGTGCCAGCAGCGAACTAGCGGGAGGAGTTGAGCAGTTCTTC.

The CDR3 region is CASSQGSTGTFF. CDR3 DNA: TGTGCCAGCAGCCAAGGCTCCACAGGGACTTTCTTT. V usage is TRBV3-1 (or the pseudogene TRBV3-2) and J usage is TRBJ1-1; possibly TRBD1 for D (6 bases). The CDR3 spans 12 residues. The germline V and J ends were trimmed by 1 base and 12 bases, with 12 bases remaining between them. Germline V gene lookup returns CDR1 LGHDT and CDR2 YNNKEL (reference sequence).

The CDR3 spells CASSLARNEQFF. In DNA, the CDR3 is TGCGCCAGCAGCTTGGCCAGGAATGAGCAGTTCTTC. V usage is TRBV5-1 and J usage is TRBJ2-1; D remains ambiguous. V lost 0 bases and J lost 7, with 5 bases in between. The CDR3 runs to 12 residues. The germline gives CDR1 SGHRS, CDR2 YFSETQ.

This clone turned up a few times. The chain carries TRBV6-5 and TRBJ1-1; D gene uncertain. The CDR3 runs 15 residues. The germline V gene encodes CDR1 MNHEY and CDR2 SVGAGI. Trimming removed 2 bases from V and 1 base from J, with 11 bases in between. The CDR3, as DNA: TGTGCCAGCAGTTACGAGGGTTTTCCGAACACTGAAGCTTTCTTT. This sequence encodes CASSYEGFPNTEAFF.

Only a few counts were recorded for this clone. The rearrangement uses TRBV9 and TRBJ1-1; 7 positions agree with TRBD1. This CDR3 spans 16 amino acids. Per germline, CDR1 SGDLS and CDR2 YYNGEE. V shed 3 bases and J 1 base; nucleotides not matched to a gene: 9. CDR3 bases: TGTGCCAGCAGCGAGGATCGGACAGGAGCGAACACTGAAGCTTTCTTT. Its protein product is CASSEDRTGANTEAFF.

The table lists this clone with a count of one. The J gene is TRBJ2-7, the V gene TRBV30; 9 bases line up with TRBD1. The V gene's germline CDR1 is GTSNPN and CDR2 SVGIG (reference sequence). The CDR3 contains 14 residues. The J segment lost 2 bases and the V segment lost 4 bases, leaving 6 bases of the junction unmatched. DNA of the CDR3: TGTGCCTGGACCCAGGACAGGGGAACCTACGAGCAGTACTTC. Amino acids: CAWTQDRGTYEQYF.

CDR3 sequence reads: CASSIRDSWGYSNQPQHF. DNA of the CDR3: TGTGCCAGTAGTATCCGGGACAGTTGGGGATATAGCAATCAGCCCCAGCATTTT. The V and J genes are TRBV19 and TRBJ1-5, with 7 bases aligning to TRBD1. This CDR3 has 18 amino acids. Germline CDR1 is LNHDA and CDR2 is SQIVND (reference sequence). The trim removed 3 bases at V and 0 bases at J, leaving 11 bases unmatched.

The rearrangement links TRBV19 to TRBJ2-7, with D perhaps TRBD1 (6 bases). Trimming stripped 6 bases from V and 2 bases from J, with 14 bases between. The length of the CDR3 is 14 residues. The V gene's germline CDR1 is LNHDA and CDR2 SQIVND (reference sequence). The CDR3 is CASSQGPTAYEQYF. In DNA, the CDR3 is TGTGCCAGTAGCCAGGGGCCTACCGCCTACGAGCAGTACTTC.

The rearrangement joins TRBV3-1 (or the pseudogene TRBV3-2) to TRBJ2-7, with D perhaps TRBD1 (5 bases). Germline values: CDR1 LGHDT, CDR2 YNNKEL (reference sequence). The germline V and J ends were trimmed by 4 bases and 0 bases, with 10 bases remaining between them. This CDR3 is 14 amino acids long. The CDR3 loop is CASSPGAASYEQYF. CDR3 nucleotides: TGTGCCAGCAGCCCTGGGGCAGCCTCCTACGAGCAGTACTTC.

The rearrangement joins TRBV29-1 to TRBJ2-2, with TRBD2 as a possible D gene (5 bases). CDR3 length equals 15 residues. Deletions cut 3 bases from V and 0 bases from J, with 11 bases between. Per the germline V gene, CDR1 is SQVTM and CDR2 is ANQGSEA. The CDR3 sequence is CSVEPGGSNTGELFF. In DNA form, the CDR3 reads TGCAGCGTTGAGCCCGGCGGGTCGAACACCGGGGAGCTGTTTTTT.

The chain joins TRBV4-1 to TRBJ2-7; 16 nucleotides line up with TRBD2. CDR1 and CDR2 (germline): MGHRA, YSYEKL. Unmatched junction bases numbered 6, after V lost 4 bases and J lost 3 bases. This CDR3 comprises 17 residues. The CDR3 DNA sequence: TGCGCCAGCAGCCTCGGGACTAGCGGGAGGGTAGACTACGAGCAGTACTTC. Translated, it gives CASSLGTSGRVDYEQYF.

This clone has more than one count but fewer than ten. This same CDR3 is encoded by further DNA sequences in the sample. The rearrangement joins TRBV28 to TRBJ1-1; 9 bases line up with TRBD1. V dropped 4 bases and J dropped 1; count of bases not matched to a gene: 1. CDR1 and CDR2 (germline): MDHEN, SYDVKM. The CDR3 totals 14 residues. The CDR3 DNA is TGTGCCAGCAGTTCGGGACAGGGGAACACTGAAGCTTTCTTT. Amino acid sequence: CASSSGQGNTEAFF.

This chain uses TRBV7-9 with TRBJ2-2, with 10 bases matching TRBD1. V lost 5 bases to trimming and J lost 6 bases; unmatched junction nucleotides: 3. This CDR3 is 14 amino acids long. CDR1 and CDR2 (germline): SEHNR, FQNEAQ (reference sequence). The CDR3 spells CASSPGQGAGELFF. The CDR3 coding sequence is TGTGCCAGCAGCCCCGGACAGGGGGCCGGGGAGCTGTTTTTT.

This sequence joins TRBV4-1 and TRBJ2-1, with D tentatively TRBD2 (6 bases). Looked up from germline, CDR1 is MGHRA and CDR2 is YSYEKL. The germline V and J ends were trimmed by 1 base and 0 bases, with 13 bases remaining between them. The CDR3 has 17 residues. CDR3 residues: CASSQVLASRSYNEQFF. CDR3 nucleotides: TGCGCCAGCAGCCAAGTACTAGCTTCTCGCTCCTACAATGAGCAGTTCTTC.

This clone showed up just once. V is TRBV6-5 and J is TRBJ1-5; tentative D call: TRBD1 (5 bases). Trimming removed 4 bases at V and 3 bases at J, with 13 bases between. This CDR3 contains 15 residues. CDR1 is MNHEY, CDR2 SVGAGI, per germline. The CDR3 region has the DNA TGTGCCAGCAGTTCCGACCGGGGGATCAATCAGCCCCAGCATTTT. Protein product: CASSSDRGINQPQHF.

The rearrangement joins TRBV15 to TRBJ1-2; TRBD1 aligns across 7 bases. V lost 0 bases and J lost 6; bases outside the gene matches: 10. The CDR3 consists of 16 residues. The germline CDR1 and CDR2 sequences are LNHNV and YYDKDF (reference sequence). The CDR3 coding sequence is TGTGCCACCAGCAGAGATAGGCCAGGGGGTCTGGATGGCTACACCTTC. It codes for CATSRDRPGGLDGYTF.

The rearrangement links TRBV19 to TRBJ1-1, with D unresolved. Between the trimmed V and J ends, which lost 5 bases and 6 bases, there was a span of 19 bases. The CDR3 sequence is 15 residues long. Germline assignment: CDR1 LNHDA and CDR2 SQIVND (reference sequence). The DNA of the CDR3 is TGTGCCAGTAGTCCCCTCCCGGGTGGTGGATCTGAAGCTTTCTTT. Amino acids: CASSPLPGGGSEAFF.

The gene calls are TRBV30 and TRBJ2-1, with a weak D call TRBD2 (5 bases). Germline assignment: CDR1 GTSNPN and CDR2 SVGIG (reference sequence). The CDR3 is 15 residues long. Between the trimmed V and J ends, which lost 2 bases and 1 base, there was a span of 12 bases. The CDR3 sequence is CAWSSTRFSYNEQFF. CDR3 DNA sequence: TGTGCCTGGAGTAGTACTAGGTTTTCCTACAATGAGCAGTTCTTC.

This clone has ten or more counts. This CDR3 reads CASSDLRTDEIYGYTF. CDR3 coding DNA: TGTGCCAGCAGTGACCTAAGGACAGATGAGATCTATGGCTACACCTTC. V is TRBV25-1 and J is TRBJ1-2; D is perhaps TRBD1 (6 bases). The CDR3 is 16 amino acids. V lost 3 bases and J lost 4, with 18 bases in between. The germline V gene has CDR1 MGHDK and CDR2 SYGVNS.

The CDR3 spells CATSRDGQGSTDTQYF. The CDR3 DNA is TGTGCCACCAGCAGAGATGGACAGGGGAGCACAGATACGCAGTATTTT. The chain links TRBV15 to TRBJ2-3; 9 bases fit TRBD1. This CDR3 is 16 amino acids long. Germline CDR1 is LNHNV and CDR2 is YYDKDF (reference sequence). The trim removed 0 bases at V and 0 bases at J, leaving 1 base unmatched.

This clone was recorded once. The CDR3 sequence is CASSETEETQYF. The CDR3 nucleotides read TGTGCCAGCAGTGAAACTGAAGAGACCCAGTACTTC. This rearrangement joins TRBV6-1 to TRBJ2-5; D is ambiguous. V lost 2 bases, J lost 3 bases, and 4 bases lay in between. The CDR3 length is 12 residues. Germline V gives CDR1 MNHNS, CDR2 SASEGT.

J is TRBJ1-2 and V is TRBV30; 8 bases fit TRBD1. Germline trimming cut 3 bases from V and 4 bases from J; bases unmatched to any gene: 4. The CDR3 has 13 residues. Germline loops: CDR1 GTSNPN, CDR2 SVGIG (reference sequence). This chain's CDR3 is CAWRFTGGYGYTF. CDR3 nucleotide sequence: TGTGCCTGGAGGTTCACAGGGGGCTATGGCTACACCTTC.

The V call is TRBV9, the J call TRBJ2-1, with 11 bases fitting TRBD2. In germline, CDR1 is SGDLS, CDR2 YYNGEE. Unmatched junction bases numbered 6, after V lost 0 bases and J lost 4 bases. The CDR3 loop spans 17 amino acids. The CDR3 DNA reads as TGTGCCAGCAGCGTAGGTGGACTAGCGGGCCTTTACAATGAGCAGTTCTTC. Translation gives CASSVGGLAGLYNEQFF.

The chain carries TRBV6-1 and TRBJ2-3; 9 bases agree with TRBD2. The CDR3 spans 16 residues. The ends lost 1 base at V and 4 bases at J; junction bases unmatched: 6. Germline CDR1 reads MNHNS; CDR2 reads SASEGT. CDR3: CASSEGGGRGSDTQYF. Here the CDR3 DNA reads TGTGCCAGCAGTGAAGGTGGCGGGAGGGGCTCAGATACGCAGTATTTT.

This clone was found a few times. The J gene is TRBJ1-5, the V gene TRBV6-5; maybe TRBD1 (6 bases). Trimming left V 7 bases short and J 0 bases short, with 13 bases between. This CDR3 has 15 residues. CDR1 and CDR2 (germline): MNHEY, SVGAGI. The CDR3 here is CASTQGHNSNQPQHF. The CDR3 bases are TGTGCCAGCACCCAGGGACATAATAGCAATCAGCCCCAGCATTTT.

DNA for the CDR3: TGTGCCAGTAGCAACCTGAACACTGAAGCTTTCTTT. Encoded protein: CASSNLNTEAFF. This chain connects TRBV10-3 to TRBJ1-1; no clear D. The CDR3 extends over 12 amino acids. Germline CDR1 ENHRY, CDR2 SYGVKD. Trimming took off 10 bases at V and 0 bases at J, with 9 bases between the two ends.

The rearrangement links TRBV6-6 to TRBJ1-4, with D hard to call. This CDR3 region has 13 residues. Trimming removed 6 bases from V and 4 bases from J, with 9 bases in between. From germline, CDR1 is MNHNY and CDR2 SVGAGI (reference sequence). The CDR3 region has the DNA TGTGCCAGCAGCCGGGAGATTAATGAAAAACTGTTTTTT. This codes for CASSREINEKLFF.